Following are 21 T cell receptor beta chains from one sample sequenced in a study of blood T cell repertoires in COVID-19. Assay used: immunoSEQ multiplex PCR; TCRdb lists only in-frame clones, some missing. In the table there are more than 120,000 clones, 75% to 90% of which are singletons. The sequenced sample consisted of peripheral blood. Receptors originate from a man in his forties or fifties who had recovered from COVID-19.

The chain combines TRBV6-5 with TRBJ1-1, with D possibly TRBD1 on 5 matching bases. The CDR3 is made up of 14 amino acids. V was clipped by 6 bases and J by 5 bases, with 16 bases between them. Germline assignment: CDR1 MNHEY and CDR2 SVGAGI. CDR3 residues: CASSLGQGGTEAFF. The CDR3 region has the DNA TGTGCCAGCAGCCTAGGGCAGGGAGGAACTGAAGCTTTCTTT.

V gene TRBV5-1 combines with J gene TRBJ1-3, with 9 bases matching TRBD1. The V gene end was trimmed by 4 bases and the J gene end by 0 bases; junction bases not matched to a gene: 14. This CDR3 has 19 amino acids. Germline CDR1 reads SGHRS; CDR2 reads YFSETQ. The CDR3 bases are TGCGCCAGCAGCCCAAATGACAGGGGGTTACTTAACTCTGGAAACACCATATATTTT. Amino acids: CASSPNDRGLLNSGNTIYF.

The chain recombines TRBV11-2 with TRBJ1-2; no clear D gene. CDR1 SGHAT and CDR2 FQNNGV come from the germline V gene. The CDR3 runs to 12 residues. Trimming pared 1 base from V and 8 bases from J, leaving 8 bases between. CDR3 bases: TGTGCCAGCAGCTTAGGCCGGCGGGGCTACACCTTC. Translated, it gives CASSLGRRGYTF.

CDR3 bases: TGCGCCAGCAGCCCCCCCGGGGGGGGTGAGCAGTTCTTC. Amino acids: CASSPPGGGEQFF. The V gene is TRBV4-1, the J gene TRBJ2-1; 8 bases line up with TRBD2. The CDR3 has 13 residues. The V and J ends lost 4 bases and 9 bases, in that order; junction bases with no gene match: 5. Germline V lookup: CDR1 MGHRA, CDR2 YSYEKL.

This sequence joins TRBV7-2 and TRBJ2-7; D might be TRBD2 (7 bases). The CDR3 length is 15 residues. The V and J ends lost 1 base and 6 bases respectively, with 16 bases between them. Per germline, CDR1 SGHTA and CDR2 FQGNSA. The CDR3 region has the DNA TGTGCCAGCAGCTTAGGGGCGGGGGCCTCACTCGAGCAGTACTTC. It is translated as CASSLGAGASLEQYF. Complete variable domain (other parts from reference TRBV7-2 and TRBJ2-7): GAGVSQSPSNKVTEKGKDVELRCDPISGHTALYWYRQSLGQGLEFLIYFQGNSAPDKSGLPSDRFSAERTGGSVSTLTIQRTQQEDSAVYLCASSLGAGASLEQYFGPGTRLTVT.

CDR3 residues: CASSPDRKLSGANVLTF. As DNA, the CDR3 is TGTGCCAGCAGCCCCGACAGGAAACTCTCTGGGGCCAACGTCCTGACTTTC. J is TRBJ2-6 and V is TRBV7-9; D might be TRBD1 (6 bases). Germline CDR1 reads SEHNR; CDR2 reads FQNEAQ (reference sequence). The CDR3 runs to 17 residues. V was pared by 5 bases and J by 0 bases, with 14 bases between.

This chain connects TRBV18 to TRBJ1-5, with a tentative D call TRBD1 (6 bases). CDR3 length: 15 amino acids. V lost 4 bases, J lost 4 bases, and 14 bases lay in between. Germline CDR1 is KGHSH and CDR2 is LQKENI. CDR3: CASSQLTGPNQPQHF. As DNA, the CDR3 is TGTGCCAGCTCACAGTTAACAGGGCCTAATCAGCCCCAGCATTTT.

The rearrangement links TRBV7-2 to TRBJ2-1, with 7 nucleotides matching TRBD1. Losses at the gene ends were 3 bases for V and 6 bases for J; bases not matched to a gene: 5. Per germline, CDR1 SGHTA and CDR2 FQGNSA. CDR3 length: 14 amino acids. CDR3 coding DNA: TGTGCCAGCAGCTTGGGACAGAAGGTCAATGAGCAGTTCTTC. Its translation: CASSLGQKVNEQFF.

The J gene is TRBJ2-5, the V gene TRBV3-1 (or the pseudogene TRBV3-2), with 9 bases aligning to TRBD2. CDR1 and CDR2 (germline): LGHDT, YNNKEL (reference sequence). There are 15 residues in the CDR3. The trim removed 3 bases at V and 5 bases at J, leaving 7 bases unmatched. The CDR3 region has the DNA TGTGCCAGCAGCCAGAATAGCGGGGGTGCTGAGACCCAGTACTTC. Residues: CASSQNSGGAETQYF.

The V gene is TRBV11-3, the J gene TRBJ1-1; possibly TRBD1 for D (5 bases). V was shortened by 5 bases and J by 0 bases, with 13 bases between the two germline ends. Germline values: CDR1 SGHNT, CDR2 YENEEA. The CDR3 runs 15 residues. CDR3 amino acids: CASSKPRVLNTEAFF. The CDR3 DNA reads as TGTGCCAGCAGCAAACCCAGGGTATTGAACACTGAAGCTTTCTTT.

The chain combines TRBV5-4 with TRBJ2-2; possibly TRBD2 for D (6 bases). V dropped 6 bases and J dropped 0 bases, with 15 bases sitting between them. This CDR3 is 16 amino acids long. Germline V gives CDR1 SGHNT, CDR2 YYREEE (reference sequence). The CDR3 nucleotides read TGTGCCAGCACCTCACGGCGGGGTTCGAACACCGGGGAGCTGTTTTTT. This sequence encodes CASTSRRGSNTGELFF.

The chain links TRBV13 to TRBJ1-2, with TRBD1 matching over 7 bases. With V trimmed by 7 bases and J by 4 bases, 6 bases remained unmatched. Germline V CDR1 and CDR2: PRHDT, FYEKMQ (reference sequence). This CDR3 spans 13 amino acids. CDR3 sequence (DNA): TGTGCCAGCACGGGGGACAGTCTCTATGGCTACACCTTC. It specifies CASTGDSLYGYTF.

This rearrangement joins TRBV4-3 to TRBJ2-2; D is undetermined. CDR1 and CDR2 from the germline V gene are LGHNA and YSLEER. Deletions cut 0 bases from V and 4 bases from J, with 15 bases between. The CDR3 is 17 residues long. CDR3 loop: CASSQDTPDIGTGELFF. The CDR3 coding sequence is TGCGCCAGCAGCCAAGACACACCCGATATTGGCACCGGGGAGCTGTTTTTT.

The chain is built from TRBV9 and TRBJ1-2; the match to TRBD1 covers 8 bases. With V trimmed by 2 bases and J by 5 bases, 11 bases remained unmatched. This CDR3 is built from 16 residues. Germline CDR1 is SGDLS and CDR2 is YYNGEE. The CDR3 is CASSVLAGGESYGYTF. Here the CDR3 DNA reads TGTGCCAGCAGCGTGCTGGCAGGGGGCGAGAGTTATGGCTACACCTTC.

The V and J genes are TRBV30 and TRBJ2-7; TRBD1 agrees at 9 bases. The CDR3 contains 16 residues. The germline V gene encodes CDR1 GTSNPN and CDR2 SVGIG (reference sequence). J gave up 3 bases and V 2 bases, and 11 bases lay outside the gene matches. The CDR3 region has the DNA TGTGCCTGGAGTCGACCCGGGACAGGGAATTTCTACGAGCAGTACTTC. Its protein product is CAWSRPGTGNFYEQYF.

The rearrangement links TRBV6-5 to TRBJ2-2; no firm D call. Trimming shortened V by 0 bases and J by 6 bases, and 8 bases separated the two germline ends. The length of the CDR3 is 14 residues. From germline, CDR1 is MNHEY and CDR2 SVGAGI. The CDR3: CASSYSVQAGELFF. Here the CDR3 DNA reads TGTGCCAGCAGTTACTCGGTCCAGGCCGGGGAGCTGTTTTTT.

The chain couples TRBV14 to TRBJ1-2, with 7 bases fitting TRBD1. The CDR3 is 13 residues long. V trimming: 0 bases; J trimming: 13 bases; junction bases outside the gene matches: 8. The V gene's germline CDR1 is SGHDN and CDR2 FVKESK. The CDR3 region is CASSQELGQSGTF. The CDR3 DNA follows: TGTGCCAGCAGCCAAGAACTGGGACAGTCCGGCACCTTC.

The chain couples TRBV5-1 to TRBJ1-1; D is perhaps TRBD1 (5 bases). The CDR3 is 13 amino acids. Germline lookup yields CDR1 SGHRS and CDR2 YFSETQ. V lost 1 base and J 4 bases, leaving 8 bases between the germline ends. CDR3: CASSLQGTTEAFF. The CDR3 region has the DNA TGCGCCAGCAGCTTGCAGGGAACCACTGAAGCTTTCTTT. The full variable domain, completed using reference TRBV5-1 and TRBJ1-1, is KAGVTQTPRYLIKTRGQQVTLSCSPISGHRSVSWYQQTPGQGLQFLFEYFSETQRNKGNFPGRFSGRQFSNSRSEMNVSTLELGDSALYLCASSLQGTTEAFFGQGTRLTVV.

This clone was detected only once. V usage is TRBV5-1 and J usage is TRBJ1-4; 10 bases fit TRBD1. Germline V gives CDR1 SGHRS, CDR2 YFSETQ. The CDR3 consists of 19 residues. Trimming at V came to 0 bases and at J to 7 bases, leaving 15 bases not matched to a gene. Written as DNA, the CDR3 is TGCGCCAGCAGCTTGGCCCTGGGACAGGGGATACGAGGGGGTGAAAAACTGTTTTTT. This sequence encodes CASSLALGQGIRGGEKLFF.

The chain links TRBV5-4 to TRBJ1-1, with D possibly TRBD1 on 6 matching bases. With 1 base removed from V and 1 base from J, the gap between germline ends came to 11 bases. CDR1 is SGHNT and CDR2 is YYREEE in the germline V gene (reference sequence). This CDR3 region has 15 residues. In nucleotides, the CDR3 is TGTGCCAGCAGCTTGCGTCTGGACAGGAACACTGAAGCTTTCTTT. It encodes CASSLRLDRNTEAFF.

J is TRBJ1-5 and V is TRBV10-3, with TRBD1 matching 7 bases. Germline lookup yields CDR1 ENHRY and CDR2 SYGVKD. The V segment lost 3 bases and the J segment 11 bases; nucleotides outside the gene matches: 10. This CDR3 has 14 amino acids. CDR3 residues: CAISEDRAYASQHF. In nucleotides, the CDR3 is TGTGCCATCAGTGAAGACAGGGCCTACGCGTCCCAGCATTTT.